These 27 T cell receptor beta chains were sequenced from one sample in a study of blood T cell repertoires in COVID-19. Clones were read by immunoSEQ multiplex PCR, and TCRdb kept only the in-frame ones, dropping some. Here the sample spans roughly 170,000 clones, almost 80% being singletons. Material: peripheral blood. The receptors here all came from a woman in her sixties or seventies with acute or convalescent COVID-19.

This chain links TRBV15 with TRBJ1-2; maybe TRBD1 (5 bases). The V end was cut by 8 bases, the J end by 7 bases, with 17 bases between. Germline CDR1 reads LNHNV; CDR2 reads YYDKDF (reference sequence). The CDR3 totals 13 residues. The CDR3, as DNA: TGTGCCACCTCCCGTCGGCGGGGGGGTGGCTACACCTTC. As protein: CATSRRRGGGYTF. The whole variable domain, filled in from reference TRBV15 and TRBJ1-2, reads DAMVIQNPRYQVTQFGKPVTLSCSQTLNHNVMYWYQQKSSQAPKLLFHYYDKDFNNEADTPDNFQSRRPNTSFCFLDIRSPGLGDTAMYLCATSRRRGGGYTFGSGTRLTVV.

The chain employs TRBV11-2 and TRBJ1-3; D perhaps matches TRBD1 (6 bases). Germline V gene sequence: CDR1 SGHAT, CDR2 FQNNGV. V dropped 5 bases and J dropped 4 bases, with 9 bases sitting between them. The CDR3 is 13 residues long. DNA of the CDR3: TGTGCCAGCAGCCAAGACAGGGGAAACACCATATATTTT. Protein sequence: CASSQDRGNTIYF. The full variable domain, with the rest looked up from reference TRBV11-2 and TRBJ1-3, is EAGVAQSPRYKIIEKRQSVAFWCNPISGHATLYWYQQILGQGPKLLIQFQNNGVVDDSQLPKDRFSAERLKGVDSTLKIQPAKLEDSAVYLCASSQDRGNTIYFGEGSWLTVV.

This chain uses TRBV30 with TRBJ1-5; TRBD1 might be the D (5 bases). There are 14 residues in the CDR3. Germline V gene sequence: CDR1 GTSNPN, CDR2 SVGIG (reference sequence). Trimming removed 5 bases from V and 6 bases from J, with 17 bases in between. The CDR3 here is CAWGLTGGSQPQHF. DNA of the CDR3: TGTGCCTGGGGTTTGACGGGGGGAAGTCAGCCCCAGCATTTT. The full variable domain, with the rest looked up from reference TRBV30 and TRBJ1-5, is SQTIHQWPATLVQPVGSPLSLECTVEGTSNPNLYWYRQAAGRGLQLLFYSVGIGQISSEVPQNLSASRPQDRQFILSSKKLLLSDSGFYLCAWGLTGGSQPQHFGDGTRLSIL.

V and J are TRBV6-5 and TRBJ1-1; D is perhaps TRBD1 (5 bases). The CDR3 runs 14 residues. V lost 6 bases, J lost 5 bases, and 16 bases lay in between. The germline V gene encodes CDR1 MNHEY and CDR2 SVGAGI. CDR3 sequence reads: CASSAQGSSTEAFF. The CDR3 DNA reads TGTGCCAGCAGCGCCCAGGGCTCCTCGACTGAAGCTTTCTTT.

The V call is TRBV10-1, the J call TRBJ1-2, with 7 bases matching TRBD1. This CDR3 is 14 amino acids long. CDR1 and CDR2 from the germline V gene are WNHNN and SYGVQD (reference sequence). Unmatched junction bases numbered 5, after V lost 3 bases and J lost 4 bases. The CDR3, as DNA: TGCGCCAGCAGTGAATCGGGACAGATCTATGGCTACACCTTC. It is translated as CASSESGQIYGYTF.

The rearrangement links TRBV5-1 to TRBJ2-1; 8 nucleotides match TRBD2. CDR3 length equals 15 residues. Germline V lookup: CDR1 SGHRS, CDR2 YFSETQ. The trim removed 0 bases at V and 1 base at J, leaving 0 bases unmatched. Here the CDR3 DNA reads TGCGCCAGCAGCTTGGGACTAGCGTCCTACAATGAGCAGTTCTTC. This gives the protein CASSLGLASYNEQFF. The full variable domain, in which reference TRBV5-1 and TRBJ2-1 provide the parts outside the CDR3, is KAGVTQTPRYLIKTRGQQVTLSCSPISGHRSVSWYQQTPGQGLQFLFEYFSETQRNKGNFPGRFSGRQFSNSRSEMNVSTLELGDSALYLCASSLGLASYNEQFFGPGTRLTVL.

The chain is built from TRBV9 and TRBJ1-1; D not resolved. Germline V gives CDR1 SGDLS, CDR2 YYNGEE. Trimming pared 0 bases from V and 5 bases from J, leaving 2 bases between. The CDR3 is 11 residues long. CDR3 protein: CASSVATEAFF. CDR3 nucleotides: TGTGCCAGCAGCGTAGCGACTGAAGCTTTCTTT.

The V gene is TRBV30, the J gene TRBJ1-1, with 7 nucleotides matching TRBD1. The germline CDR1 and CDR2 sequences are GTSNPN and SVGIG (reference sequence). After removal of 3 bases from V and 3 bases from J, the junction contained 4 bases not matched to a gene. The CDR3 spans 13 residues. CDR3 nucleotides: TGTGCCTGGAGCGGGACAGCCCACACTGAAGCTTTCTTT. It encodes CAWSGTAHTEAFF.

V and J are TRBV3-1 (or the pseudogene TRBV3-2) and TRBJ1-6; no firm D call. The CDR3 has 16 amino acids. Germline assignment: CDR1 LGHDT and CDR2 YNNKEL (reference sequence). Trimming pared 3 bases from V and 7 bases from J, leaving 16 bases between. The CDR3 DNA sequence: TGTGCCAGCAGCCAGTCCCACCGGGTCCCCAATTCACCCCTCCACTTT. Translated: CASSQSHRVPNSPLHF.

The chain combines TRBV5-6 with TRBJ1-2, with TRBD1 as a possible D gene (6 bases). The CDR3 has 17 amino acids. Trimming pared 6 bases from V and 7 bases from J, leaving 28 bases between. Germline V gene sequence: CDR1 SGHDT, CDR2 YYEEEE. The chain's CDR3 is CASIPRESPTGMVGYTF. The DNA of the CDR3 is TGTGCCAGCATCCCCAGAGAATCGCCCACAGGGATGGTTGGCTACACCTTC.

For the CDR3, the DNA is TGCAGCGTTGAAGGAGGGTGGGGTGAAAAACTGTTTTTT. Translation: CSVEGGWGEKLFF. The chain recombines TRBV29-1 with TRBJ1-4; D is undetermined. CDR1 and CDR2 (germline): SQVTM, ANQGSEA. V was shortened by 1 base and J by 7 bases, with 10 bases between the two germline ends. CDR3 size: 13 residues.

The V call is TRBV7-9, the J call TRBJ1-5; 7 bases fit TRBD1. The germline V gene encodes CDR1 SEHNR and CDR2 FQNEAQ (reference sequence). This CDR3 is 14 amino acids long. Losses at the gene ends were 4 bases for V and 4 bases for J; bases not matched to a gene: 4. This CDR3 is CASSWGTDNQPQHF. The CDR3 DNA reads as TGTGCCAGCAGCTGGGGGACAGATAATCAGCCCCAGCATTTT.

This clone was detected a few times. The V gene is TRBV5-1, the J gene TRBJ2-5; 9 nucleotides line up with TRBD1. This CDR3 contains 17 residues. The germline gives CDR1 SGHRS, CDR2 YFSETQ. V lost 3 bases to trimming and J lost 5 bases; unmatched junction nucleotides: 14. The CDR3 is CASSWGVTGGRFETQYF. Here the CDR3 DNA reads TGCGCCAGCAGCTGGGGAGTGACAGGGGGTAGATTCGAGACCCAGTACTTC.

The V call is TRBV2, the J call TRBJ1-5; D gene unclear. V was cut by 6 bases and J by 5 bases, with 17 bases left in between. CDR3 length: 15 residues. Germline CDR1 reads SNHLY; CDR2 reads FYNNEI. The CDR3 loop reads CASSVEGLEDQPQHF. The CDR3 nucleotides read TGTGCCAGCAGCGTGGAGGGTTTAGAGGATCAGCCCCAGCATTTT.

The gene calls are TRBV2 and TRBJ2-1, with 8 bases identical to TRBD1. The V segment lost 6 bases and the J segment 5 bases; nucleotides outside the gene matches: 12. Looked up from germline, CDR1 is SNHLY and CDR2 is FYNNEI. This CDR3 comprises 16 residues. The CDR3 protein is CASRLTPGQVNNEQFF. The DNA for the CDR3 is TGTGCCAGCAGGTTGACCCCGGGACAGGTTAACAATGAGCAGTTCTTC.

This chain connects TRBV11-2 to TRBJ1-2; D call uncertain. Germline V gives CDR1 SGHAT, CDR2 FQNNGV. The CDR3 runs to 17 residues. V dropped 5 bases and J dropped 6 bases, with 25 bases sitting between them. Here the CDR3 DNA reads TGTGCCAGCAGCCCCCCTCCGGTGCTCGAGGATCTCAATGGCTACACCTTC. The encoded protein is CASSPPPVLEDLNGYTF.

This chain uses TRBV5-1 with TRBJ2-3; the match to TRBD1 covers 9 bases. This CDR3 comprises 13 residues. Germline assignment: CDR1 SGHRS and CDR2 YFSETQ. V shed 5 bases, J shed 4 bases, and the junction held 2 bases outside the gene matches. CDR3 in amino acids: CASRGQGPDTQYF. The CDR3 DNA is TGCGCCAGCAGGGGACAGGGTCCAGATACGCAGTATTTT.

This chain uses TRBV7-8 with TRBJ2-3, with 10 bases lining up with TRBD1. The CDR3 runs to 14 residues. With 4 bases clipped from V and 7 bases from J, the junction kept 5 bases outside the gene matches. From germline, CDR1 is SGHVS and CDR2 FQNEAQ. The CDR3 DNA follows: TGTGCCAGCAGCTACGTGACAGGGGGCTATACGCAGTATTTT. It codes for CASSYVTGGYTQYF.

In this sample, this clone turned up a few times. This chain links TRBV7-3 with TRBJ2-2, with 10 bases lining up with TRBD1. From germline, CDR1 is SGHTA and CDR2 FQGTGA. The CDR3 runs to 15 residues. J was trimmed by 3 bases and V by 5 bases; bases with no gene match: 3. The CDR3 reads CASSQGTGDTGELFF. In DNA form, the CDR3 reads TGTGCCAGCAGCCAGGGGACAGGGGACACCGGGGAGCTGTTTTTT.

This chain's CDR3 is CASSLPSTSGRGTDTQYF. CDR3 in DNA: TGTGCCAGCAGCCTACCATCGACTAGCGGGAGGGGCACAGATACGCAGTATTTT. The rearrangement links TRBV5-4 to TRBJ2-3; 14 bases map to TRBD2. Looked up from germline, CDR1 is SGHNT and CDR2 is YYREEE (reference sequence). The V gene end was trimmed by 4 bases and the J gene end by 1 base; junction bases not matched to a gene: 8. This CDR3 comprises 18 residues.

This sequence joins TRBV11-3 and TRBJ2-3; D perhaps matches TRBD2 (5 bases). CDR3 length: 12 residues. In germline, CDR1 is SGHNT, CDR2 YENEEA. Trimming took off 3 bases at V and 4 bases at J, with 5 bases between the two ends. In DNA form, the CDR3 reads TGTGCCAGCAGCTTTAGCGCAGATACGCAGTATTTT. Translating gives CASSFSADTQYF.

The CDR3 bases are TGTGCCAGCAGTGAAGAGGGAGACACTGAAGCTTTCTTT. It specifies CASSEEGDTEAFF. The V gene is TRBV2, the J gene TRBJ1-1; D uncertain. The CDR3 extends over 13 amino acids. Trimming cost V 1 base and J 3 bases, with 6 bases left between them. From germline, CDR1 is SNHLY and CDR2 FYNNEI.

V and J are TRBV30 and TRBJ2-1, with a tentative D call TRBD2 (7 bases). There are 13 residues in the CDR3. Between the trimmed V and J ends, which lost 2 bases and 4 bases, there was a span of 9 bases. CDR1 and CDR2 from the germline V gene are GTSNPN and SVGIG (reference sequence). For the CDR3, the DNA is TGTGCCTGGAGTAGGGGGGGGTACAATGAGCAGTTCTTC. Its protein product is CAWSRGGYNEQFF. Supplemented by reference TRBV30 and TRBJ2-1, the full variable domain reads SQTIHQWPATLVQPVGSPLSLECTVEGTSNPNLYWYRQAAGRGLQLLFYSVGIGQISSEVPQNLSASRPQDRQFILSSKKLLLSDSGFYLCAWSRGGYNEQFFGPGTRLTVL.

The chain uses TRBV5-1 and TRBJ1-2; TRBD1 matches 8 bases. Germline V gene data show CDR1 as SGHRS and CDR2 as YFSETQ. The CDR3 sequence is 17 residues long. Trimming removed 2 bases from V and 4 bases from J; junction bases left unmatched: 13. DNA of the CDR3: TGCGCCAGCAGCTTTGGGGGGGTACGGACAGGGAGCTATGGCTACACCTTC. Its translation: CASSFGGVRTGSYGYTF.

This rearrangement joins TRBV5-4 to TRBJ2-5; D might be TRBD2 (6 bases). The germline V and J ends were trimmed by 4 bases and 2 bases, with 12 bases remaining between them. The CDR3 length is 14 residues. Germline CDR1 reads SGHNT; CDR2 reads YYREEE (reference sequence). The chain's CDR3 is CASSRGAPQETQYF. CDR3 in DNA: TGTGCCAGCAGCCGCGGGGCGCCACAAGAGACCCAGTACTTC.

This chain connects TRBV10-1 to TRBJ1-1; TRBD1 agrees at 8 bases. V trimming: 0 bases; J trimming: 12 bases; junction bases outside the gene matches: 9. CDR1 and CDR2 from the germline V gene are WNHNN and SYGVQD (reference sequence). The CDR3 covers 14 residues. CDR3 amino acids: CASSESRRTGRTFF. Written as DNA, the CDR3 is TGCGCCAGCAGTGAGTCGCGGAGGACAGGGAGGACTTTCTTT.

The chain employs TRBV6-5 and TRBJ2-7; TRBD2 is a possible D gene (5 bases). V was pared by 11 bases and J by 1 base, with 18 bases between. CDR3 length: 14 residues. Germline V gene sequence: CDR1 MNHEY, CDR2 SVGAGI. The CDR3 sequence is CASRPLLDSYEQYF. DNA for the CDR3: TGTGCCTCTCGGCCCCTACTAGATTCCTACGAGCAGTACTTC.